These 24 T cell receptor beta chains share one sample of origin, sequenced in a study of blood T cell repertoires in COVID-19. Data came from immunoSEQ multiplex PCR; TCRdb stores just in-frame clones and leaves some out. The sample has some 140,000 clones, roughly 86% seen once. The sequencing input was peripheral blood. Receptor source: a human donor in a cohort sampled during active COVID-19.

The rearrangement links TRBV12-5 to TRBJ2-7; perhaps TRBD2 as D (5 bases). Germline V gene sequence: CDR1 LGHNT, CDR2 FRNRAP. There are 13 residues in the CDR3. V was clipped by 1 base and J by 5 bases, with 9 bases between them. CDR3 region: CASGLGLPDEQYF. The CDR3 DNA reads TGTGCTAGTGGTTTGGGACTACCAGACGAGCAGTACTTC. Full variable domain (remainder filled in from reference TRBV12-5 and TRBJ2-7): DARVTQTPRHKVTEMGQEVTMRCQPILGHNTVFWYRQTMMQGLELLAYFRNRAPLDDSGMPKDRFSAEMPDATLATLKIQPSEPRDSAVYFCASGLGLPDEQYFGPGTRLTVT.

This chain joins TRBV5-7 and TRBJ1-5, with 7 bases identical to TRBD1. TRBV5-7 is flagged as an ORF with uncertain function. The CDR3 loop spans 18 amino acids. Unmatched junction bases numbered 21, after V lost 10 bases and J lost 2 bases. CDR3: CAGGLTGRGIGGNQPQHF. The CDR3 nucleotides read TGTGCCGGTGGACTGACAGGGAGAGGCATAGGCGGCAATCAGCCCCAGCATTTT.

This clone occurred a few times. The chain uses TRBV12-3 or TRBV12-4 and TRBJ2-1; no clear D gene. The CDR3 has 13 residues. V dropped 2 bases and J dropped 7 bases, with 9 bases sitting between them. CDR3 sequence reads: CASSLMQVNEQFF. In DNA, the CDR3 is TGTGCCAGCAGTTTAATGCAGGTTAATGAGCAGTTCTTC.

This clone was found once. The V call is TRBV5-1, the J call TRBJ2-7; D is possibly TRBD2 (5 bases). Per the germline V gene, CDR1 is SGHRS and CDR2 is YFSETQ. V was trimmed by 2 bases and J by 3 bases, leaving 12 bases between them. The CDR3 length is 14 residues. The CDR3 DNA follows: TGCGCCAGCAGCTTTGTTGGGAGCAACTACGAGCAGTACTTC. Its protein product is CASSFVGSNYEQYF.

V and J are TRBV19 and TRBJ1-2; tentatively, D is TRBD1 (5 bases). With 2 bases removed from V and 5 bases from J, the gap between germline ends came to 9 bases. Looked up from germline, CDR1 is LNHDA and CDR2 is SQIVND (reference sequence). The CDR3 totals 13 residues. The CDR3 bases are TGTGCCAGTAGTATAAAACAGGAATATGGCTACACCTTC. Its protein product is CASSIKQEYGYTF.

V usage is TRBV6-5 and J usage is TRBJ2-1; D gene ambiguous. This CDR3 contains 11 residues. Germline loops: CDR1 MNHEY, CDR2 SVGAGI. V lost 6 bases and J 7 bases, leaving 7 bases between the germline ends. CDR3 sequence reads: CASRANNEQFF. In DNA form, the CDR3 reads TGTGCCAGCAGAGCAAATAATGAGCAGTTCTTC.

This chain connects TRBV2 to TRBJ2-7, with 9 bases matching TRBD1. This CDR3 is built from 16 residues. Germline V gene data show CDR1 as SNHLY and CDR2 as FYNNEI. With 6 bases clipped from V and 9 bases from J, the junction kept 18 bases outside the gene matches. CDR3 bases: TGTGCCAGCAGCCCGCCGATGGGACAGGGCCTACTAAGGCAGTACTTC. This encodes CASSPPMGQGLLRQYF.

The CDR3 is CASSQGPGLIYEQYF. The CDR3 nucleotides read TGTGCCAGCAGCCAAGGGCCGGGACTCATCTACGAGCAGTACTTC. The chain has TRBV3-1 (or the pseudogene TRBV3-2) and TRBJ2-7; possibly TRBD2 for D (6 bases). The CDR3 is 15 amino acids. The germline V and J ends were trimmed by 1 base and 3 bases, with 13 bases remaining between them. Germline CDR1 LGHDT, CDR2 YNNKEL (reference sequence).

This chain joins TRBV5-4 and TRBJ1-1; D may be TRBD1 (6 bases). V shed 5 bases and J shed 4 bases, with 18 bases lying between them. Germline V CDR1 and CDR2: SGHNT, YYREEE (reference sequence). CDR3 size: 15 residues. CDR3 DNA: TGTGCCAGCAGTAGTACCGGGACAATGGGCACTGAAGCTTTCTTT. Its protein product is CASSSTGTMGTEAFF.

The rearrangement joins TRBV3-1 (or the pseudogene TRBV3-2) to TRBJ2-7, with D unresolved. The V end lost 4 bases, the J end lost 3 bases, and 4 bases lay between the germline ends. This CDR3 comprises 11 residues. CDR1 LGHDT and CDR2 YNNKEL come from the germline V gene (reference sequence). CDR3 region: CASSLGYEQYF. The CDR3 DNA follows: TGTGCCAGCAGCCTCGGCTACGAGCAGTACTTC.

This chain uses TRBV5-1 with TRBJ2-3; 11 bases map to TRBD2. The CDR3 runs 18 residues. The germline CDR1 and CDR2 sequences are SGHRS and YFSETQ. V was clipped by 5 bases and J by 4 bases; unmatched bases: 15. In nucleotides, the CDR3 is TGCGCCAGCAGTCTTCTAGCGGGGGGCCCCGGGGGGCCAGATACGCAGTATTTT. Translation gives CASSLLAGGPGGPDTQYF. Combining the CDR3 with reference TRBV5-1 and TRBJ2-3 gives the whole variable domain KAGVTQTPRYLIKTRGQQVTLSCSPISGHRSVSWYQQTPGQGLQFLFEYFSETQRNKGNFPGRFSGRQFSNSRSEMNVSTLELGDSALYLCASSLLAGGPGGPDTQYFGPGTRLTVL.

V and J are TRBV2 and TRBJ2-7, with D perhaps matching TRBD1 (6 bases). The CDR3 totals 15 residues. CDR1 and CDR2 from the germline V gene are SNHLY and FYNNEI. With 1 base removed from V and 2 bases from J, the gap between germline ends came to 12 bases. The CDR3 sequence: CASSEGAGAAYEQYF. In DNA, the CDR3 is TGTGCCAGCAGTGAAGGGGCAGGGGCCGCCTACGAGCAGTACTTC.

V usage is TRBV19 and J usage is TRBJ2-1; D call uncertain. Trimming took 5 bases from V and 7 from J, leaving 6 bases between them. The germline gives CDR1 LNHDA, CDR2 SQIVND (reference sequence). This CDR3 is 11 amino acids long. The CDR3 is CASSGANEQFF. CDR3 sequence (DNA): TGTGCCAGTAGTGGAGCGAATGAGCAGTTCTTC.

The gene calls are TRBV27 and TRBJ2-3, with 11 positions matching TRBD2. Germline V gives CDR1 MNHEY, CDR2 SMNVEV (reference sequence). With V trimmed by 6 bases and J by 4 bases, 6 bases remained unmatched. This CDR3 is built from 15 residues. CDR3 DNA: TGTGCCAGCAGCAGACTAGCGGGGAGCTCAGATACGCAGTATTTT. Protein: CASSRLAGSSDTQYF.

The chain recombines TRBV3-1 (or the pseudogene TRBV3-2) with TRBJ2-2; 9 bases line up with TRBD2. Germline V gene data show CDR1 as LGHDT and CDR2 as YNNKEL (reference sequence). The CDR3 contains 16 residues. V lost 2 bases, J lost 6 bases, and 7 bases stayed unmatched. The CDR3 loop is CASSQSAGGFAGELFF. In DNA, the CDR3 is TGTGCCAGCAGCCAAAGCGCGGGGGGGTTTGCCGGGGAGCTGTTTTTT.

The chain is built from TRBV6-5 and TRBJ1-3, with TRBD1 identical over 12 bases. The junction had 7 bases not matched to a gene; V was cut back by 6 bases and J by 7 bases. The CDR3 spans 15 residues. In germline, CDR1 is MNHEY, CDR2 SVGAGI. CDR3 loop: CASRTGTGGKNTIYF. CDR3 nucleotide sequence: TGTGCCAGCAGAACCGGGACAGGGGGCAAGAACACCATATATTTT.

The chain links TRBV5-6 to TRBJ2-1; D remains ambiguous. Germline V lookup: CDR1 SGHDT, CDR2 YYEEEE. V was shortened by 0 bases and J by 5 bases, with 6 bases between the two germline ends. There are 13 residues in the CDR3. CDR3 sequence (DNA): TGTGCCAGCAGCTTGGTCGGTAACAATGAGCAGTTCTTC. Translation gives CASSLVGNNEQFF.

The chain couples TRBV4-1 to TRBJ1-5; no definite D call. The length of the CDR3 is 16 residues. Trimming cost V 1 base and J 4 bases, with 14 bases left between them. Per the germline V gene, CDR1 is MGHRA and CDR2 is YSYEKL. CDR3 sequence (DNA): TGCGCCAGCAGCCAAGCGGGTCTAGGGAGTAATCAGCCCCAGCATTTT. Its protein is CASSQAGLGSNQPQHF.

The rearrangement joins TRBV30 to TRBJ1-5; D perhaps matches TRBD1 (6 bases). This CDR3 spans 13 amino acids. Germline loops: CDR1 GTSNPN, CDR2 SVGIG (reference sequence). Trimming pared 5 bases from V and 1 base from J, leaving 9 bases between. The CDR3 reads CAWATGSNQPQHF. CDR3 coding DNA: TGTGCCTGGGCCACAGGGAGCAATCAGCCCCAGCATTTT.

In DNA form, the CDR3 reads TGTGCCAGTGCGCCCAGGGGGGACGAGCAGTACTTC. It yields the protein CASAPRGDEQYF. The chain has TRBV19 and TRBJ2-7, with D possibly matching TRBD1 (7 bases). Germline V gene sequence: CDR1 LNHDA, CDR2 SQIVND (reference sequence). This CDR3 contains 12 residues. V was trimmed by 8 bases and J by 5 bases, leaving 13 bases between them.

This rearrangement joins TRBV28 to TRBJ2-7, with 7 bases matching TRBD1. Germline V CDR1 and CDR2: MDHEN, SYDVKM. The CDR3 consists of 14 residues. Trimming cost V 4 bases and J 6 bases; bases outside gene matches: 9. CDR3 coding DNA: TGTGCCAGCAGTTCCCGGGACAGCCCCCTCGAGCAGTACTTC. Protein: CASSSRDSPLEQYF.

The chain joins TRBV3-1 (or the pseudogene TRBV3-2) to TRBJ1-2; D unclear. Trimming pared 2 bases from V and 4 bases from J, leaving 11 bases between. The germline V gene encodes CDR1 LGHDT and CDR2 YNNKEL (reference sequence). This CDR3 region has 14 residues. The chain's CDR3 is CASSQRGGSYGYTF. The CDR3 region has the DNA TGTGCCAGCAGCCAACGGGGAGGGTCCTATGGCTACACCTTC.

The V and J genes are TRBV4-1 and TRBJ2-3, with 9 bases lining up with TRBD2. Unmatched junction bases numbered 6, after V lost 0 bases and J lost 2 bases. This CDR3 is built from 17 residues. Germline V CDR1 and CDR2: MGHRA, YSYEKL. This chain's CDR3 is CASSQDGAGGPTDTQYF. The CDR3 DNA reads as TGCGCCAGCAGCCAAGATGGGGCGGGGGGGCCCACAGATACGCAGTATTTT.

The chain uses TRBV7-2 and TRBJ1-6; TRBD1 aligns across 8 bases. Trimming took 5 bases from V and 6 from J; bases not matched to a gene: 6. The CDR3 runs 15 residues. CDR1 and CDR2 (germline): SGHTA, FQGNSA. The CDR3 bases are TGTGCCAGCAGCCTCAGACAGGGGATTAATTCACCCCTCCACTTT. Amino acids: CASSLRQGINSPLHF. The full variable domain, completed using reference TRBV7-2 and TRBJ1-6, is GAGVSQSPSNKVTEKGKDVELRCDPISGHTALYWYRQSLGQGLEFLIYFQGNSAPDKSGLPSDRFSAERTGGSVSTLTIQRTQQEDSAVYLCASSLRQGINSPLHFGNGTRLTVT.